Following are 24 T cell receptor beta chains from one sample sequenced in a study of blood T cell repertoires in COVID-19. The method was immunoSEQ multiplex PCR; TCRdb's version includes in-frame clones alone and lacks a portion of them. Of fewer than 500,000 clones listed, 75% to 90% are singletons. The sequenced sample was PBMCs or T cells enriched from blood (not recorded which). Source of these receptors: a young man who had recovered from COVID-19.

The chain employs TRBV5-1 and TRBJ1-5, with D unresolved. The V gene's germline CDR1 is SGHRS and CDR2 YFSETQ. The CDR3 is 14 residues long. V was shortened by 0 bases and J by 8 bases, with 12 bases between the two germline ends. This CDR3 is CASSLVGVREPQHF. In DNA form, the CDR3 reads TGCGCCAGCAGCTTGGTTGGTGTCCGGGAGCCCCAGCATTTT.

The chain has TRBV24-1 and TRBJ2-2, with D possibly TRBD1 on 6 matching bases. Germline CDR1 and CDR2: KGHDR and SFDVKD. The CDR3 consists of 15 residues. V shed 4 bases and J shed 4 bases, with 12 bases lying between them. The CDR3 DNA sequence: TGTGCCACCAGTGACCTGGACAGACCCACCGGGGAGCTGTTTTTT. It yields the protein CATSDLDRPTGELFF.

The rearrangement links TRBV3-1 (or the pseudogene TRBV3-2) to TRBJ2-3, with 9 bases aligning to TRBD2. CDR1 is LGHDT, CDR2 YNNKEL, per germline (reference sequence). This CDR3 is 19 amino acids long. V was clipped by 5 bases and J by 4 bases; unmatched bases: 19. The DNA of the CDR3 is TGTGCCAGCAGCGAATTTTTGACCCTTAGCGGGAGAAGAGCAGATACGCAGTATTTT. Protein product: CASSEFLTLSGRRADTQYF.

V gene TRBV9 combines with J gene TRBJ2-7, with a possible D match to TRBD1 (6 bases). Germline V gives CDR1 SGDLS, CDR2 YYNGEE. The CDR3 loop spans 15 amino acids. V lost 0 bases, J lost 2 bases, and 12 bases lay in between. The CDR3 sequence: CASSVGAGVPYEQYF. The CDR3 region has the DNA TGTGCCAGCAGCGTAGGCGCAGGGGTCCCCTACGAGCAGTACTTC.

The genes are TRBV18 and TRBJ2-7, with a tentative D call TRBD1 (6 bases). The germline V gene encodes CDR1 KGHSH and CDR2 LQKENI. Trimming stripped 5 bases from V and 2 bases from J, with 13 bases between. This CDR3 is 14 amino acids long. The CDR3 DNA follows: TGTGCCAGCTCATCCAGGGGAGACCCCTACGAGCAGTACTTC. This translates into CASSSRGDPYEQYF.

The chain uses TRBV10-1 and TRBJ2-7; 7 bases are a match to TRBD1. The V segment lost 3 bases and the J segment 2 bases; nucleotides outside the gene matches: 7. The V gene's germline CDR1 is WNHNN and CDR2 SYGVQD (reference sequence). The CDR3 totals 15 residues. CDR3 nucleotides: TGCGCCAGCAGTGAATCCAGGGACAGTCCCTACGAGCAGTACTTC. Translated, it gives CASSESRDSPYEQYF.

The CDR3 reads CASSSGTGGAYEQYF. In DNA, the CDR3 is TGCGCCAGCAGCTCGGGGACAGGGGGCGCGTACGAGCAGTACTTC. The rearrangement links TRBV5-1 to TRBJ2-7; 12 bases agree with TRBD1. CDR1 and CDR2 (germline): SGHRS, YFSETQ. The CDR3 is 15 residues long. After removal of 3 bases from V and 4 bases from J, the junction contained 5 bases not matched to a gene.

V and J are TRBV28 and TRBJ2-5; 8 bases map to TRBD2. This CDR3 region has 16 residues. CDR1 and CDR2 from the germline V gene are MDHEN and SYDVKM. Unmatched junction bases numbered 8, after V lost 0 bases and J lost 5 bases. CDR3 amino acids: CASSLWDSGSSETQYF. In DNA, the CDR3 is TGTGCCAGCAGTTTATGGGACAGCGGGAGTTCGGAGACCCAGTACTTC.

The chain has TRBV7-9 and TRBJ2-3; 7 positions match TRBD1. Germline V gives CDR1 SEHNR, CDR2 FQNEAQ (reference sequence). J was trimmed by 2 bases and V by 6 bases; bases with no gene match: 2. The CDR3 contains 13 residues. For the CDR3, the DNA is TGTGCCAGCAGAGACAGGGACACAGATACGCAGTATTTT. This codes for CASRDRDTDTQYF.

For the CDR3, the DNA is TGTGCCAGCAGCCCCGGACTAGCGGCCCCCCAAGAGACCCAGTACTTC. Residues: CASSPGLAAPQETQYF. The chain recombines TRBV4-2 with TRBJ2-5; the match to TRBD2 covers 10 bases. CDR1 and CDR2 (germline): LGHNA, YNFKEQ. This CDR3 spans 16 amino acids. V gave up 4 bases and J gave up 1 base; unmatched junction bases: 6.

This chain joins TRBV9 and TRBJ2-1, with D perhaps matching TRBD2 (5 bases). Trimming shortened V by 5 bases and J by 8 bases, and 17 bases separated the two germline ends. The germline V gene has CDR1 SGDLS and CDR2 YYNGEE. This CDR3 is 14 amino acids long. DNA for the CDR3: TGTGCCAGCAGTCTCCCCCACACGAGGGATGAGCAGTTCTTC. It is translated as CASSLPHTRDEQFF. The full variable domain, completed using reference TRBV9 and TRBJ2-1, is DSGVTQTPKHLITATGQRVTLRCSPRSGDLSVYWYQQSLDQGLQFLIQYYNGEERAKGNILERFSAQQFPDLHSELNLSSLELGDSALYFCASSLPHTRDEQFFGPGTRLTVL.

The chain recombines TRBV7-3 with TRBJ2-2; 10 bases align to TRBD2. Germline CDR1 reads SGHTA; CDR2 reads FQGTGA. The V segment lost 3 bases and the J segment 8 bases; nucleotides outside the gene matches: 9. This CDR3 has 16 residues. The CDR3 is CASSFGLADTPGELFF. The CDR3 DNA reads TGTGCCAGCAGCTTCGGACTAGCGGATACACCGGGGGAGCTGTTTTTT.

The CDR3 DNA is TGTGCCAGCAGCAATCCGGGAGACTACGAGCAGTACTTC. Translation: CASSNPGDYEQYF. V is TRBV7-9 and J is TRBJ2-7; possible D gene TRBD2, 6 bases. This CDR3 region has 13 residues. Germline CDR1 SEHNR, CDR2 FQNEAQ (reference sequence). V lost 5 bases, J lost 3 bases, and 11 bases lay in between.

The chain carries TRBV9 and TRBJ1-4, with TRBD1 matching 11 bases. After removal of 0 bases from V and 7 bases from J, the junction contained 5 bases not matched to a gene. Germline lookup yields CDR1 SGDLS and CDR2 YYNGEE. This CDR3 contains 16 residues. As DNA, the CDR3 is TGTGCCAGCAGCGTAGACTCGGGACAGGGGGGTGAAAAACTGTTTTTT. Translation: CASSVDSGQGGEKLFF. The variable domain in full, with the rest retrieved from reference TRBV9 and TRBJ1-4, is DSGVTQTPKHLITATGQRVTLRCSPRSGDLSVYWYQQSLDQGLQFLIQYYNGEERAKGNILERFSAQQFPDLHSELNLSSLELGDSALYFCASSVDSGQGGEKLFFGSGTQLSVL.

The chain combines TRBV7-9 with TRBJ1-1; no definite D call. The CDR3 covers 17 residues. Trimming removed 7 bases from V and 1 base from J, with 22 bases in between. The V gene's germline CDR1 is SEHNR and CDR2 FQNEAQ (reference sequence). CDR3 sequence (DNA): TGTGCCAGCATCAATCCTCCCACACACAAATCGAACACTGAAGCTTTCTTT. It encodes CASINPPTHKSNTEAFF.

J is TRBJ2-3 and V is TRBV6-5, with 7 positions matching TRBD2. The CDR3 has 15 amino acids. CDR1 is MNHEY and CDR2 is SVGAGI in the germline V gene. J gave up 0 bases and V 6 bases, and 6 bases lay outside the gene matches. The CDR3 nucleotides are TGTGCCAGCAGCCACCTAGCGGCTAGCACAGATACGCAGTATTTT. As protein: CASSHLAASTDTQYF.

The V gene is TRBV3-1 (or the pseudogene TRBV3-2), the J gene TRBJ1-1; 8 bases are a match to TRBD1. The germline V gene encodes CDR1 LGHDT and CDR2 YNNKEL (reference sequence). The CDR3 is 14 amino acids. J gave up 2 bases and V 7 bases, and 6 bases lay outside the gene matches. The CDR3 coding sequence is TGTGCCAGCAAACGGACAGGGACTAACACTGAAGCTTTCTTT. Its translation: CASKRTGTNTEAFF.

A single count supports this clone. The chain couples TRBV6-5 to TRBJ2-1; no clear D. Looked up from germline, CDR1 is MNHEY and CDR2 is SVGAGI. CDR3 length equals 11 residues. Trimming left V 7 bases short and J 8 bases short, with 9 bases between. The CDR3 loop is CASTLVDEQFF. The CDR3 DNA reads TGTGCCAGCACCCTAGTGGATGAGCAGTTCTTC.

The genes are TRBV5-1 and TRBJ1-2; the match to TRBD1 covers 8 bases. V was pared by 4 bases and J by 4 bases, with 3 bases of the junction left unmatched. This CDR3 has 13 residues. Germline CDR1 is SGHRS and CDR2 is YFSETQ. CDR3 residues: CASSGQGTYGYTF. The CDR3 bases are TGCGCCAGCAGCGGACAGGGTACCTATGGCTACACCTTC.

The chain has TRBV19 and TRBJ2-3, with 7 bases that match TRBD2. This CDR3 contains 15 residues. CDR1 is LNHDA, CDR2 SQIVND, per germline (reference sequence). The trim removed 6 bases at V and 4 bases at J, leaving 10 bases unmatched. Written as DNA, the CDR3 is TGTGCCAGTAGACTGGCGGGAGAGAAGGCAGATACGCAGTATTTT. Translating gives CASRLAGEKADTQYF. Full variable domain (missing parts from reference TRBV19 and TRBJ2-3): DGGITQSPKYLFRKEGQNVTLSCEQNLNHDAMYWYRQDPGQGLRLIYYSQIVNDFQKGDIAEGYSVSREKKESFPLTVTSAQKNPTAFYLCASRLAGEKADTQYFGPGTRLTVL.

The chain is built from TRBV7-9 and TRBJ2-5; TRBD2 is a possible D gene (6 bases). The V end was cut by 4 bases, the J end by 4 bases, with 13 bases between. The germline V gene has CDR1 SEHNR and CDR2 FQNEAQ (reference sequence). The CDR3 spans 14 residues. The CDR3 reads CASSSYRERETQYF. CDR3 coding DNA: TGTGCCAGCAGCTCCTACCGGGAGCGAGAGACCCAGTACTTC.

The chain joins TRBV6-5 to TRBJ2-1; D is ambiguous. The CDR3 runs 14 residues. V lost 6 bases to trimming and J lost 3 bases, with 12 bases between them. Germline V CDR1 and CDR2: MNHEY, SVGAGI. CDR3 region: CASSNGFYYNEQFF. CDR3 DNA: TGTGCCAGCAGCAACGGTTTCTACTACAATGAGCAGTTCTTC.

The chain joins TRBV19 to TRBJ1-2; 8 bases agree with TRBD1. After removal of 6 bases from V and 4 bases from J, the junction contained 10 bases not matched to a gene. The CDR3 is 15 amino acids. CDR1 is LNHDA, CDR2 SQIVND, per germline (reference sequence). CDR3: CASRSGQGGPYGYTF. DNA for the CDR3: TGTGCCAGTAGGAGCGGACAGGGCGGACCCTATGGCTACACCTTC.

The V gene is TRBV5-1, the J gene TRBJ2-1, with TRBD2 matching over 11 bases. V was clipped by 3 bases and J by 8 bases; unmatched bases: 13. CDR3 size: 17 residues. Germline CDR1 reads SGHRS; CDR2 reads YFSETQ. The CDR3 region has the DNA TGCGCCAGCAGCTCCATACCAACTAGCGGGAGAGAGGATGAGCAGTTCTTC. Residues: CASSSIPTSGREDEQFF.